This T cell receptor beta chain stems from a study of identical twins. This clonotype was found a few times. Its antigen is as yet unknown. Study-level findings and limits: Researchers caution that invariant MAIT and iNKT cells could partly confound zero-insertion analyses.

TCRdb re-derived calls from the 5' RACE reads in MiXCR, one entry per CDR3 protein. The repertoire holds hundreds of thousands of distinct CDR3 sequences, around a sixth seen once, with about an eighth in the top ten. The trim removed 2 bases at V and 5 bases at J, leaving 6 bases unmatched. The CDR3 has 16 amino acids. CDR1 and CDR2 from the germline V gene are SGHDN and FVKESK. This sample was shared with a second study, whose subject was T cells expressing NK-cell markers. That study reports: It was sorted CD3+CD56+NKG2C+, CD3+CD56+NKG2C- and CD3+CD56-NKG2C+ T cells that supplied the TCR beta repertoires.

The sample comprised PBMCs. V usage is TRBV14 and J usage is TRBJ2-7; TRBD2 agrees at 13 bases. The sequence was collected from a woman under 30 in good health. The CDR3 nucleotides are TGTGCCAGCAGCCAACGGACTAGCGGGAGTCTGAACGAGCAGTACTTC. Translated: CASSQRTSGSLNEQYF.